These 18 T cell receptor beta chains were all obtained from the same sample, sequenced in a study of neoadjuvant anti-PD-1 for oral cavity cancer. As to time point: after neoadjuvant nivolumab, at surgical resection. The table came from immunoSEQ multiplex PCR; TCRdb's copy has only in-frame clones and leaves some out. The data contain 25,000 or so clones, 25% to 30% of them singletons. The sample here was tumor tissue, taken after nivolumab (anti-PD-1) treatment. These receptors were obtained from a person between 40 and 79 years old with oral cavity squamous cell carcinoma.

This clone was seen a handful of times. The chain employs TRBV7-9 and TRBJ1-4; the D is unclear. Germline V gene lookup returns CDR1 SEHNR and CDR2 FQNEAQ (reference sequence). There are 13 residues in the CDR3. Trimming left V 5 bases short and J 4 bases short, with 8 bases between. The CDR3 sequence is CASSRRINEKLFF. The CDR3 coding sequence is TGTGCCAGCAGCCGACGGATTAATGAAAAACTGTTTTTT.

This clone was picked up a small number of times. DNA for the CDR3: TGTGCCAGCAGCTATAGCGGGAGCCTCGGAGATACGCAGTATTTT. Its protein product is CASSYSGSLGDTQYF. The V gene is TRBV11-2, the J gene TRBJ2-3, with 9 bases lining up with TRBD2. Looked up from germline, CDR1 is SGHAT and CDR2 is FQNNGV. CDR3 length: 15 amino acids. After removal of 4 bases from V and 5 bases from J, the junction contained 7 bases not matched to a gene.

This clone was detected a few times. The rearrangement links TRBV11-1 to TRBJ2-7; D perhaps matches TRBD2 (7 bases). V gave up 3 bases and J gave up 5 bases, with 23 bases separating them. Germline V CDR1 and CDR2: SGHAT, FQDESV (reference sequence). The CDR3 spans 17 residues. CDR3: CASSLGPGGPRTHEQYF. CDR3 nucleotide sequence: TGTGCCAGCAGCTTGGGACCCGGGGGGCCTAGGACCCACGAGCAGTACTTC.

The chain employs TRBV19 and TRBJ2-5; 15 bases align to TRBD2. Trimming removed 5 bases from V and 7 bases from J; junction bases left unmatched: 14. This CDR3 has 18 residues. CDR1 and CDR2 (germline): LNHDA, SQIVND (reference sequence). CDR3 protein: CASSETGLAGGAVGTQYF. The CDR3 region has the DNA TGTGCCAGTAGTGAGACGGGACTAGCGGGAGGTGCGGTTGGGACCCAGTACTTC.

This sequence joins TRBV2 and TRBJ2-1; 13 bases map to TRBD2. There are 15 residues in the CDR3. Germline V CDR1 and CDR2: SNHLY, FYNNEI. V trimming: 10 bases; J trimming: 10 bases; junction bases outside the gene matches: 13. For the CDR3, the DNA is TGTGCCAACGAAGCCGGGACTAGCGGGATGGGGGAGCAGTTCTTC. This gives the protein CANEAGTSGMGEQFF.

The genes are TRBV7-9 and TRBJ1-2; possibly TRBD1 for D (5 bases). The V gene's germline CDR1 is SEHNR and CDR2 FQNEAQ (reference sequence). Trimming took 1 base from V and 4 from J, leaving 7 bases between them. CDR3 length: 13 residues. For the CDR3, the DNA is TGTGCCAGCAGCTTAGGACAGATCTATGGCTACACCTTC. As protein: CASSLGQIYGYTF.

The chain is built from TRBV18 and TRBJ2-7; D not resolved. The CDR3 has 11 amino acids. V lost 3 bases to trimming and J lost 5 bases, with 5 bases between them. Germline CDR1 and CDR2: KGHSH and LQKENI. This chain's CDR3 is CASSPRDEQYF. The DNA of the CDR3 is TGTGCCAGCTCACCTCGCGACGAGCAGTACTTC.

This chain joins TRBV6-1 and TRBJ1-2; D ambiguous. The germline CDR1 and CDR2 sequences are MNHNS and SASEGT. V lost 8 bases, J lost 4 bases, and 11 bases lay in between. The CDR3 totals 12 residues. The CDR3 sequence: CASGGYGYGYTF. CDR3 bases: TGTGCCAGCGGTGGATATGGCTATGGCTACACCTTC.

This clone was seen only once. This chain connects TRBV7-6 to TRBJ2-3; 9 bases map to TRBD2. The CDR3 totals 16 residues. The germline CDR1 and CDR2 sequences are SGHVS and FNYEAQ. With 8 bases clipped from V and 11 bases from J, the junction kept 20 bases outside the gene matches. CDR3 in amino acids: CASRSEGLASPWGQYF. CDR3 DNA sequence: TGTGCCAGCCGCTCGGAGGGACTAGCATCGCCCTGGGGGCAGTATTTT.

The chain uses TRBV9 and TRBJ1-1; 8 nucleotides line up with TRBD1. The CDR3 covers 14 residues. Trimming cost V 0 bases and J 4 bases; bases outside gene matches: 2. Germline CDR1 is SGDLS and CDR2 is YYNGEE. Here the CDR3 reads CASSVATGGTEAFF. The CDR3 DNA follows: TGTGCCAGCAGCGTAGCCACAGGGGGCACTGAAGCTTTCTTT.

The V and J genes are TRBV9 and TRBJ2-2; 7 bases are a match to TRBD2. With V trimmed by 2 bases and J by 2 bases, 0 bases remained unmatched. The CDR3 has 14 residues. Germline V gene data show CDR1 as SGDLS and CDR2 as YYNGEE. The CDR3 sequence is CASSVTSNTGELFF. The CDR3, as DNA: TGTGCCAGCAGCGTGACTAGCAACACCGGGGAGCTGTTTTTT.

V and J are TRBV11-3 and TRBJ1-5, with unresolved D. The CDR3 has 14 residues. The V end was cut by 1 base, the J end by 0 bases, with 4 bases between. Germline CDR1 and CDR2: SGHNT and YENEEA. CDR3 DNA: TGTGCCAGCAGCTTAGGGAATAGCAATCAGCCCCAGCATTTT. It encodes CASSLGNSNQPQHF.

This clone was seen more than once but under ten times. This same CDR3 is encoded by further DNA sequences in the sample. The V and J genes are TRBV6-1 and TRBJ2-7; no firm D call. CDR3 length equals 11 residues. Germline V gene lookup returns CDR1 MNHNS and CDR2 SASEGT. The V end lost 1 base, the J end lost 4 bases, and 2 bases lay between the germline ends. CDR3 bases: TGTGCCAGCAGTGAAGGATACGAGCAGTACTTC. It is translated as CASSEGYEQYF.

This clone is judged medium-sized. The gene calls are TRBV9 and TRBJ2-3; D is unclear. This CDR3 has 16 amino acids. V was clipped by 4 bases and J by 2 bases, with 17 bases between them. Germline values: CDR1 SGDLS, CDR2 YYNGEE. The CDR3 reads CASSPRVGRNTDTQYF. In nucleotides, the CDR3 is TGTGCCAGCAGCCCCCGAGTTGGGCGCAACACAGATACGCAGTATTTT.

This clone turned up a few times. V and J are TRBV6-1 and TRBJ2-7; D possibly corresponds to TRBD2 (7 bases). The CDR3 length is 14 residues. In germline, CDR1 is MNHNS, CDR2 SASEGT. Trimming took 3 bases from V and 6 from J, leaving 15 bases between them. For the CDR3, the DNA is TGTGCCAGCAGTGACGTGGGGGGGCCCTCCGAGCAGTACTTC. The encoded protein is CASSDVGGPSEQYF.

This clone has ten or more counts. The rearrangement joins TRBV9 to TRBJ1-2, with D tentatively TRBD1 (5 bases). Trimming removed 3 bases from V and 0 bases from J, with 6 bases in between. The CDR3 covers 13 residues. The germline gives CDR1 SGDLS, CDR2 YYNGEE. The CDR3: CASSGQTNYGYTF. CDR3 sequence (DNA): TGTGCCAGCAGCGGACAGACTAACTATGGCTACACCTTC. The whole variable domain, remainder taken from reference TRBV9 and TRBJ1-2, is DSGVTQTPKHLITATGQRVTLRCSPRSGDLSVYWYQQSLDQGLQFLIQYYNGEERAKGNILERFSAQQFPDLHSELNLSSLELGDSALYFCASSGQTNYGYTFGSGTRLTVV.

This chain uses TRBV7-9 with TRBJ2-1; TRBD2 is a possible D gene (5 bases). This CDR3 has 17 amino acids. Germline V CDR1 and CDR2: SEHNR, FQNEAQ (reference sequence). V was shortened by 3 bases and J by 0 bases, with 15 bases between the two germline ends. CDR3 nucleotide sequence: TGTGCCAGCAGCTTTGATCCTAGCTCCCGCTCCTACAATGAGCAGTTCTTC. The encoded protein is CASSFDPSSRSYNEQFF.

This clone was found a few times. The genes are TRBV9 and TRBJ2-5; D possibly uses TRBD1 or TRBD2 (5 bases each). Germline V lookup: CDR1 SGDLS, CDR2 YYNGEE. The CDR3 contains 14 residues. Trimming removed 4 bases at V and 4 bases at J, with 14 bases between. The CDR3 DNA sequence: TGTGCCAGCAGCAGCCCCGGGGCTGGAGAGACCCAGTACTTC. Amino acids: CASSSPGAGETQYF.